The sequence of this T cell receptor (beta chain) was determined in a study of blood T cell repertoires in COVID-19 (dated by TCRdb to the early 2020s). With respect to the entire study: The collaborator samples originated in the United States, Italy and Spain and spanned the acute and convalescent phases of COVID-19. The material from the prospective study consisted of cDNA or gDNA derived from T cells, B-cell-depleted T cells, or PBMCs. Nearly every sample came with metadata listing a de-identified subject ID, COVID-19 status, age in years and sex. Samples were obtained from the ongoing ImmuneRACE study (first 160 participants) and from 1,254 subjects provided by 6 global collaborators. Where available, HLA class I and class II types were taken from metadata supplied by the sample provider and were not determined by assay-based typing. A freely available public database, intended as a resource for researchers studying the immune response to SARS-CoV-2, is where the repertoires were released. The dataset comprised deeply sampled blood TCRbeta repertoires from subjects exposed to, actively infected with, or recovered from COVID-19.

TCRbeta CDR3 regions were amplified from genomic DNA by means of the immunoSEQ Assay, a bias-controlled multiplex PCR. As for the authors' bioinformatics: The number of nucleated cells in each sample was estimated from the amplification of reference gene primers within the assay. To quantify the absolute abundance of each unique TCRbeta CDR3 rearrangement, sequence reads were collapsed and filtered. For each sample, productive Simpson clonality was calculated as the square root of Simpson's diversity index over productive rearrangements. Sourced from immuneACCESS, this table was stored by TCRdb with only in-frame sequences that have V and J called. A share of the clones is absent; for the studies checked, an unresolved V gene accounts for under half, and the remainder has no known explanation. The V and J calls and clone size were taken over from that table, and D and trimming were inferred from the DNA. The table for this sample lists over 200,000 clones; around 90% of them were counted only once. The top ten constitute 1.5% of the sample.

Measured from the cysteine to the phenylalanine, the CDR3 is 15 residues long. Only the CDR3 portion is preserved as DNA: 45 bases, with reading frame beginning at the first base. CDR1 is given as MDHEN and CDR2 as SYDVKM, both from the germline V gene. V was cut back by 5 bases and J by 4 bases, leaving a gap of 18 bases between them. Comment on this clone: Its antigen is currently not known. One base away there is no much larger clone; base qualities are not given.

Overall study results and their limits: How much clinical and demographic metadata was included differed by source and by participant, and the metadata was provided uncurated.

Collaborating institutions collected whole blood in K2EDTA tubes following their own protocols. For TCRbeta analysis, collaborators shipped samples in one of three forms: frozen whole blood, isolated PBMCs, or DNA extracted from either of those sample types. Sequenced sample: peripheral blood. The sequence came from a young man with active or convalescent COVID-19. This chain is built from TRBV28 and TRBJ2-7; the best D guess is TRBD1, with 5 bases matching. The CDR3 loop reads CASSKGSMGIYEQYF. In nucleotides, the sequence is TGTGCCAGCAGTAAGGGGTCCATGGGGATTTACGAGCAGTACTTC.